The clone carrying this T cell receptor beta chain has a single count. The data stem from a study of STAT5B mutations in CD4+ large granular lymphocyte leukemia. Method: immunoSEQ multiplex PCR; TCRdb's copy keeps in-frame clones and lacks some. The sample consists of fewer than 45,000 clones, about 80% of them appearing once. The sequence derives from a human donor in good health. Material: CD4+ T cells from blood buffy coats.

The CDR3 sequence: CASSEILGTDTQYF. CDR3 sequence (DNA): TGTGCCAGCAGCGAAATCCTAGGCACAGATACGCAGTATTTT. The chain uses TRBV11-2 and TRBJ2-3, with D unresolved. This CDR3 has 14 amino acids. V lost 5 bases, J lost 1 base, and 10 bases lay in between. The germline CDR1 and CDR2 sequences are SGHAT and FQNNGV.